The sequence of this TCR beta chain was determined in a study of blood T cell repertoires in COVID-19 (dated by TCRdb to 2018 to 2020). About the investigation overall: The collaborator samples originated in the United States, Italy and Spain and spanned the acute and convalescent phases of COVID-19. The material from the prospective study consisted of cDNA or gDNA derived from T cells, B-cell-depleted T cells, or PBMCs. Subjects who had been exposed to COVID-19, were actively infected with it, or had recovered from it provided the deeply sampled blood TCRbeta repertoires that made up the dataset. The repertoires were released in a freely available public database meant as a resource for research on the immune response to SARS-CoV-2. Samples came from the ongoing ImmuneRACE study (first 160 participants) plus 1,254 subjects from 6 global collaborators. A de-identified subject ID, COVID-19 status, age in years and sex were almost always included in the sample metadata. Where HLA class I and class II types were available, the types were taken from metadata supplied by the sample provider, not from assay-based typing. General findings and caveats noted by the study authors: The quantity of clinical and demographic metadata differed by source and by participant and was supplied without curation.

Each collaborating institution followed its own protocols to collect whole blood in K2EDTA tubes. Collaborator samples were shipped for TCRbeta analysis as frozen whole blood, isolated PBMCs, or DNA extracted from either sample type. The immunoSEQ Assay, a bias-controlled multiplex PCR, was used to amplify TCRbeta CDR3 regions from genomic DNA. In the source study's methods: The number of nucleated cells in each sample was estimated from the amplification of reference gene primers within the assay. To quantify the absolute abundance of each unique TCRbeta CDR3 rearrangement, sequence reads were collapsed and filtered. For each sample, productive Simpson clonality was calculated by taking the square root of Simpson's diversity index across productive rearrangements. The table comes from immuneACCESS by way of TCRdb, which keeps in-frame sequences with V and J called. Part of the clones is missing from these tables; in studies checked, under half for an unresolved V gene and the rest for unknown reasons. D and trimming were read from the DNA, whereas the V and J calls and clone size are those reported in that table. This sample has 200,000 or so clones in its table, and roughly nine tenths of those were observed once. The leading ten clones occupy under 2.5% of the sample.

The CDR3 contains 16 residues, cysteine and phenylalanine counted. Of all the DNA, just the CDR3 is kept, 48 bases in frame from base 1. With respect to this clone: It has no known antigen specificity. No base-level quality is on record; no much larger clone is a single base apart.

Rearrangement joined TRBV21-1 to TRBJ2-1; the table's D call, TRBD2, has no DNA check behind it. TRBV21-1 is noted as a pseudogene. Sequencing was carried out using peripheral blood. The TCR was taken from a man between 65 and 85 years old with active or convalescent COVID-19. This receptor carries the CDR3 CASSKSGLAGYNEQFF. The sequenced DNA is TGTGCCAGCAGCAAATCTGGACTAGCGGGCTACAATGAGCAGTTCTTC.